What follows are 12 T cell receptor beta chains derived from one specimen sequenced in a study of blood T cell repertoires in COVID-19. The table came from immunoSEQ multiplex PCR; TCRdb's copy has only in-frame clones and leaves some out. The table lists approximately 120,000 clones, 80% of them singletons, with approximately 4.2% in the top ten. Sample: peripheral blood. These receptors originate from a human donor in a cohort sampled during active or convalescent COVID-19.

The rearrangement uses TRBV28 and TRBJ2-1, with D perhaps matching TRBD1 (7 bases). CDR3 length equals 17 residues. Germline-derived CDR1 and CDR2 are MDHEN and SYDVKM. With 8 bases removed from V and 4 bases from J, the gap between germline ends came to 24 bases. CDR3 DNA: TGTGCCAGCGCCAAAGGGGGCCGCCGGGGGTCGTACAATGAGCAGTTCTTC. Residues: CASAKGGRRGSYNEQFF.

The chain has TRBV14 and TRBJ2-3; 13 nucleotides align to TRBD2. This CDR3 has 18 residues. From germline, CDR1 is SGHDN and CDR2 FVKESK. Trimming cost V 0 bases and J 4 bases; bases outside gene matches: 7. The CDR3 loop is CASSQETGLAGVADTQYF. Written as DNA, the CDR3 is TGTGCCAGCAGCCAAGAGACCGGACTAGCGGGAGTTGCAGATACGCAGTATTTT.

The V and J genes are TRBV12-3 or TRBV12-4 and TRBJ2-2, with D hard to call. This CDR3 contains 13 residues. V was shortened by 6 bases and J by 6 bases, with 11 bases between the two germline ends. The CDR3 spells CASSRPLSGELFF. The CDR3, as DNA: TGTGCCAGCAGCCGTCCCCTGTCCGGGGAGCTGTTTTTT.

The chain uses TRBV5-1 and TRBJ1-6; TRBD1 is a possible D gene (5 bases). Germline CDR1 reads SGHRS; CDR2 reads YFSETQ. Trimming removed 0 bases at V and 12 bases at J, with 13 bases between. The CDR3 runs to 14 residues. The CDR3 bases are TGCGCCAGCAGCTTGGGGCCAGGGCGGGAACCCCTCCACTTT. It encodes CASSLGPGREPLHF.

This clone was detected once. CDR3 sequence: CASSYGTITYEQYF. The CDR3 region has the DNA TGTGCCAGCAGTTACGGTACTATTACCTACGAGCAGTACTTC. The V and J genes are TRBV6-6 and TRBJ2-7; no definite D call. Trimming removed 2 bases at V and 2 bases at J, with 10 bases between. Looked up from germline, CDR1 is MNHNY and CDR2 is SVGAGI (reference sequence). The CDR3 covers 14 residues.

This clone was seen only a few times. The genes are TRBV19 and TRBJ1-5; tentative D call: TRBD1 (5 bases). Germline V gene sequence: CDR1 LNHDA, CDR2 SQIVND (reference sequence). Deletions cut 4 bases from V and 0 bases from J, with 7 bases between. This CDR3 is built from 14 residues. CDR3: CASSTRVSNQPQHF. In nucleotides, the CDR3 is TGTGCCAGTAGTACCAGGGTTAGCAATCAGCCCCAGCATTTT. The full variable domain, its missing parts supplied by reference TRBV19 and TRBJ1-5, is DGGITQSPKYLFRKEGQNVTLSCEQNLNHDAMYWYRQDPGQGLRLIYYSQIVNDFQKGDIAEGYSVSREKKESFPLTVTSAQKNPTAFYLCASSTRVSNQPQHFGDGTRLSIL.

This rearrangement joins TRBV7-9 to TRBJ1-6, with D unclear. The CDR3 is 19 amino acids. Germline V gene data show CDR1 as SEHNR and CDR2 as FQNEAQ (reference sequence). The germline V and J ends were trimmed by 5 bases and 0 bases, with 20 bases remaining between them. CDR3 nucleotides: TGTGCCAGCAGCGGAGACTTGCTCAGTGTGAGCTCCTATAATTCACCCCTCCACTTT. Encoded protein: CASSGDLLSVSSYNSPLHF.

V usage is TRBV11-3 and J usage is TRBJ2-1; 9 bases are a match to TRBD2. From germline, CDR1 is SGHNT and CDR2 YENEEA. After removal of 5 bases from V and 2 bases from J, the junction contained 7 bases not matched to a gene. The CDR3 is 16 residues long. CDR3 loop: CASSIRAGGAYNEQFF. CDR3 coding DNA: TGTGCCAGCAGCATCAGGGCGGGAGGGGCCTACAATGAGCAGTTCTTC.

The V call is TRBV28, the J call TRBJ2-3; D perhaps matches TRBD1 (6 bases). This CDR3 is 13 amino acids long. Germline CDR1 reads MDHEN; CDR2 reads SYDVKM. Trimming cost V 5 bases and J 2 bases, with 8 bases left between them. CDR3 sequence reads: CASSRQATDTQYF. The CDR3 DNA sequence: TGTGCCAGCAGTCGACAGGCCACAGATACGCAGTATTTT.

This sequence joins TRBV4-1 and TRBJ1-1; 7 positions match TRBD1. This CDR3 has 17 amino acids. Losses at the gene ends were 2 bases for V and 1 base for J; bases not matched to a gene: 10. Germline CDR1 and CDR2: MGHRA and YSYEKL. The CDR3 here is CASSQLRTGTANTEAFF. The CDR3 nucleotides are TGCGCCAGCAGCCAACTAAGAACCGGGACAGCGAACACTGAAGCTTTCTTT.

The chain has TRBV4-2 and TRBJ1-1; 8 bases match TRBD1. The CDR3 consists of 18 residues. J was trimmed by 5 bases and V by 0 bases; bases with no gene match: 14. Germline V gives CDR1 LGHNA, CDR2 YNFKEQ. CDR3 nucleotide sequence: TGTGCCAGCAGCCAAGAGGCTTTGGGTTCAGGGGGCAGGACTGAAGCTTTCTTT. Protein product: CASSQEALGSGGRTEAFF.

The genes are TRBV3-1 (or the pseudogene TRBV3-2) and TRBJ1-5; D is ambiguous. The CDR3 has 13 amino acids. Trimming removed 4 bases at V and 5 bases at J, with 9 bases between. Germline CDR1 and CDR2: LGHDT and YNNKEL (reference sequence). CDR3 nucleotide sequence: TGTGCCAGCAGCCGAGGCAGTTATCAGCCCCAGCATTTT. Its translation: CASSRGSYQPQHF.